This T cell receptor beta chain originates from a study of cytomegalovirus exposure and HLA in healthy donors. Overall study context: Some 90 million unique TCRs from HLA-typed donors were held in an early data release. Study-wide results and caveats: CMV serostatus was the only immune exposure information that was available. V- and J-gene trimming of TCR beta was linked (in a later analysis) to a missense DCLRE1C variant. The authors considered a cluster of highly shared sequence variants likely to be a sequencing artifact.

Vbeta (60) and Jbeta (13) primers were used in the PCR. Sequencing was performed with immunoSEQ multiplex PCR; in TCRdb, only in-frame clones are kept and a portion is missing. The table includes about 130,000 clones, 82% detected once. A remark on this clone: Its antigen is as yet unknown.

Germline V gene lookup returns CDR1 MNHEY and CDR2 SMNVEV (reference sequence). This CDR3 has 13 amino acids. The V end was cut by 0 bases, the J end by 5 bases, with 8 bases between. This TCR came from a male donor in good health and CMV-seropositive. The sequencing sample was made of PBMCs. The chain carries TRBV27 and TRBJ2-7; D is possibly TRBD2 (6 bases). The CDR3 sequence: CASSLSSGHEQYF. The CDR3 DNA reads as TGTGCCAGCAGTTTATCTAGCGGCCACGAGCAGTACTTC.